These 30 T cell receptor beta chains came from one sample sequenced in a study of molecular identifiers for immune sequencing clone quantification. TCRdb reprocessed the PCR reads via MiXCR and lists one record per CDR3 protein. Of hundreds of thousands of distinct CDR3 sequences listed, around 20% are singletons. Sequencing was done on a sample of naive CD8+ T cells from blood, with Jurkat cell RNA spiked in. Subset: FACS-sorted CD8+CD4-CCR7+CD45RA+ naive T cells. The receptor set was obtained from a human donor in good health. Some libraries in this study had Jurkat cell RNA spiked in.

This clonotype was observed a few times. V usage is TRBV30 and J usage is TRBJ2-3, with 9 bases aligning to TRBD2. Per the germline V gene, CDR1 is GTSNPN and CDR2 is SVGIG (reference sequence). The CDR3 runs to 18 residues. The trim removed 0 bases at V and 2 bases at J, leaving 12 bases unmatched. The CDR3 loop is CAWSVSPASGVYTDTQYF. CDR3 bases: TGTGCCTGGAGTGTTTCCCCCGCTAGCGGGGTATACACAGATACGCAGTATTTT.

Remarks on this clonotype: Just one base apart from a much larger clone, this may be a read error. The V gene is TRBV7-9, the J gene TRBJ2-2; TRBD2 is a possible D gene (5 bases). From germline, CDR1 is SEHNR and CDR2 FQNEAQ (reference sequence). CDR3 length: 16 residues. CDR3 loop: CASSPPAHLNTGELVF. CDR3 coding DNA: TGTGCCAGCAGCCCTCCGGCACACTTGAACACCGGGGAGCTGGTTTTT.

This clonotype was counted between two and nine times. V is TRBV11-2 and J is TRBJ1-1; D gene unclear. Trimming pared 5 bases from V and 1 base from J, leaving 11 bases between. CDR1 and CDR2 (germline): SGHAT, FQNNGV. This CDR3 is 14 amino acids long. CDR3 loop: CASSIGLENTEAFF. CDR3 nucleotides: TGTGCCAGCAGCATTGGGCTAGAGAACACTGAAGCTTTCTTT.

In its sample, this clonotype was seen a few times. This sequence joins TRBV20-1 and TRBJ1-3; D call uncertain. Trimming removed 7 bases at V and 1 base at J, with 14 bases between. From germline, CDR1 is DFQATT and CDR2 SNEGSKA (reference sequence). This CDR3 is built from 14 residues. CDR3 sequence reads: CSVPNILSGNTIYF. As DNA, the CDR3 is TGCAGTGTCCCAAACATCCTATCTGGAAACACCATATATTTT.

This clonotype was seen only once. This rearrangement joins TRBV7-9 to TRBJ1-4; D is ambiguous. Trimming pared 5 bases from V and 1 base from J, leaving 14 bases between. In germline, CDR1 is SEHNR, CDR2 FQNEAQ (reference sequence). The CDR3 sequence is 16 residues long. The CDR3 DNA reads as TGTGCCAGCAGCCCCGGCCCCGGAGGAACTAATGAAAAACTGTTTTTT. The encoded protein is CASSPGPGGTNEKLFF.

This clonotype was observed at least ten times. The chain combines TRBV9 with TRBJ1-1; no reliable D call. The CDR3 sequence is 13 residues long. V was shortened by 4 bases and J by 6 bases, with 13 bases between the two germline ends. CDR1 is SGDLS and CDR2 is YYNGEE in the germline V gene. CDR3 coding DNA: TGTGCCAGCAGCTCCTCCTCGAGAGCTGAAGCTTTCTTT. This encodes CASSSSSRAEAFF. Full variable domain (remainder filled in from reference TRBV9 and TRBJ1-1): DSGVTQTPKHLITATGQRVTLRCSPRSGDLSVYWYQQSLDQGLQFLIQYYNGEERAKGNILERFSAQQFPDLHSELNLSSLELGDSALYFCASSSSSRAEAFFGQGTRLTVV.

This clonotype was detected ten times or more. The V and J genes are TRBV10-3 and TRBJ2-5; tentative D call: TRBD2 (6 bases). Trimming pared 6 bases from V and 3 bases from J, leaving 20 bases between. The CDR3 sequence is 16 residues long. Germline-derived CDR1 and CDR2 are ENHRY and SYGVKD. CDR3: CAISGVGSSVEETQYF. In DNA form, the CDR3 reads TGTGCCATCAGCGGGGTTGGGTCTAGCGTGGAAGAGACCCAGTACTTC.

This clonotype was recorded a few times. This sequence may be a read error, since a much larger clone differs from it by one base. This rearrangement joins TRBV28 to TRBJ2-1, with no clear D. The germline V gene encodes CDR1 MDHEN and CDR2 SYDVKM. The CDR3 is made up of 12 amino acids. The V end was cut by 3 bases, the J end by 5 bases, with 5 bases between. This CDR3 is CASSFLDNEQFF. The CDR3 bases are TGTGCCAGCAGTTTCCTGGACAATGAGCAGTTCTTC.

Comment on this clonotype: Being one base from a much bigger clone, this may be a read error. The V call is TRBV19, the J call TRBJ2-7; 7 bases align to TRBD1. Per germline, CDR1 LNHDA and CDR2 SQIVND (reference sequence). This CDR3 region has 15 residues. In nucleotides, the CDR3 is TGTACCAGTAGTATAGGAACAGGGGTAGTCGACGAGCAGTACTTC. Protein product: CTSSIGTGVVDEQYF.

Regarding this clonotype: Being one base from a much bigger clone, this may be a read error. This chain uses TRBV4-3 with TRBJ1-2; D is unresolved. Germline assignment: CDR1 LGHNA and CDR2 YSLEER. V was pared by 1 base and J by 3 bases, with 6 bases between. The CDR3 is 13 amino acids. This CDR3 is CASSQGYDYGYTF. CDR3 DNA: TGCGCCAGCAGCCAAGGTTACGACTATGGCTACACCTTC.

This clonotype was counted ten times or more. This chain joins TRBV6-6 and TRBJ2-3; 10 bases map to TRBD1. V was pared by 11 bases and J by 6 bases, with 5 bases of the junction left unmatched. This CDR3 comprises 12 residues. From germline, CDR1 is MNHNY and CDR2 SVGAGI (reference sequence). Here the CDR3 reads CAHGTGVDTQYF. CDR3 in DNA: TGTGCCCACGGGACAGGGGTGGATACGCAGTATTTT.

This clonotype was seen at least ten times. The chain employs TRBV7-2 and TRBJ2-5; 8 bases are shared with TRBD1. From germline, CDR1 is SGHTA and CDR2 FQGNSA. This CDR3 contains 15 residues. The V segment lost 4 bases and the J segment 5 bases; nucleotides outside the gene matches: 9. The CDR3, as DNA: TGTGCCAGCAGCTGGCCCGACAGGGGAATGGAGACCCAGTACTTC. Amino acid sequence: CASSWPDRGMETQYF.

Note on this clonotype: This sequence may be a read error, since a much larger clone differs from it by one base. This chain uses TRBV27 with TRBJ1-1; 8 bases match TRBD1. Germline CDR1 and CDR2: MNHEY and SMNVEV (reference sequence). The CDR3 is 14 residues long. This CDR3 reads CVSIPTGVGTEAFF. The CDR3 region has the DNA TGTGTCAGCATCCCGACAGGGGTGGGGACTGAAGCTTTCTTT.

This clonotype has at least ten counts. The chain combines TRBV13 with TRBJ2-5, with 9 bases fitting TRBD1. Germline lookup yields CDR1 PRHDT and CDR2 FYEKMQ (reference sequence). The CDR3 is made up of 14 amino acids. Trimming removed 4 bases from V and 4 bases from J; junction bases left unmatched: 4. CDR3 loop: CASSSYRGRETQYF. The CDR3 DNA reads TGTGCCAGCAGCTCATACAGGGGGCGAGAGACCCAGTACTTC. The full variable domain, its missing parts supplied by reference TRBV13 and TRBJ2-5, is AAGVIQSPRHLIKEKRETATLKCYPIPRHDTVYWYQQGPGQDPQFLISFYEKMQSDKGSIPDRFSAQQFSDYHSELNMSSLELGDSALYFCASSSYRGRETQYFGPGTRLLVL.

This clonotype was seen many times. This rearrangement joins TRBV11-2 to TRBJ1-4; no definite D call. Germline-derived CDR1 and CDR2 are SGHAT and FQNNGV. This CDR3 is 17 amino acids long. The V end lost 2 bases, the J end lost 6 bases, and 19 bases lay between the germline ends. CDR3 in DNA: TGTGCCAGCAGCTTACTAATAGGTTGGTCTACAGATGAAAAACTGTTTTTT. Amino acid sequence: CASSLLIGWSTDEKLFF.

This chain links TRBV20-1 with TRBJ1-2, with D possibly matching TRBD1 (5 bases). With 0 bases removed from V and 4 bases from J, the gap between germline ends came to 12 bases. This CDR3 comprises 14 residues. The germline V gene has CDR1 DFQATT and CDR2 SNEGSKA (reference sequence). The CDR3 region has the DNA TGCAGTGCTAGAGATGCCGGGACCGTCTATGGCTACACCTTC. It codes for CSARDAGTVYGYTF.

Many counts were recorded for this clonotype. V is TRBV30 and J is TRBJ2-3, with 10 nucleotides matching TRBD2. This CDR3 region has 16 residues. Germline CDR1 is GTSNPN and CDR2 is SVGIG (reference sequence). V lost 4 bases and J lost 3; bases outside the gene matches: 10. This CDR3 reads CAWNIDLAGATDTQYF. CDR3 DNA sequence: TGTGCCTGGAATATAGATCTAGCGGGAGCGACAGATACGCAGTATTTT.

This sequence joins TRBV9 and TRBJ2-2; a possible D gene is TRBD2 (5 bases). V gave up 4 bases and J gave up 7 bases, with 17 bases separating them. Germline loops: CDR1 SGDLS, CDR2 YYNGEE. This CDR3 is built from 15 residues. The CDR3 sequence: CASSLGSGSGGELFF. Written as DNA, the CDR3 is TGTGCCAGCAGCTTGGGCTCGGGGAGCGGCGGGGAGCTGTTTTTT. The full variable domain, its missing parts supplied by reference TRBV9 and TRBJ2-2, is DSGVTQTPKHLITATGQRVTLRCSPRSGDLSVYWYQQSLDQGLQFLIQYYNGEERAKGNILERFSAQQFPDLHSELNLSSLELGDSALYFCASSLGSGSGGELFFGEGSRLTVL.

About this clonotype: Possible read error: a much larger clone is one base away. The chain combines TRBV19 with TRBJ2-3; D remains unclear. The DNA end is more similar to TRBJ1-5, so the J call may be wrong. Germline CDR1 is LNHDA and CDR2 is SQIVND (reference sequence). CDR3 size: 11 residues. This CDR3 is CASQDSHTQHF. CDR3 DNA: TGTGCCAGTCAGGACTCTCATACGCAGCATTTT.

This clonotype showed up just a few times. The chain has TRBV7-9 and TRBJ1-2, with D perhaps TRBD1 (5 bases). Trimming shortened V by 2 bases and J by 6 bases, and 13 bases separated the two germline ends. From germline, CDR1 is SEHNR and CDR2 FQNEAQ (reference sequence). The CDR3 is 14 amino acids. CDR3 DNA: TGTGCCAGCAGCTTAATTTCAGGGAACCATGGCTACACCTTC. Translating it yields CASSLISGNHGYTF.

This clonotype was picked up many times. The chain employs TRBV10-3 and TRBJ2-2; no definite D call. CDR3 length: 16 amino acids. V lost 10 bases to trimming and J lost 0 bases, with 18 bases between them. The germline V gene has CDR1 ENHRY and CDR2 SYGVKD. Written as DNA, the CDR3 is TGTGCCACGTTCCACAAAGGGTCAGCGAACACCGGGGAGCTGTTTTTT. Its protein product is CATFHKGSANTGELFF.

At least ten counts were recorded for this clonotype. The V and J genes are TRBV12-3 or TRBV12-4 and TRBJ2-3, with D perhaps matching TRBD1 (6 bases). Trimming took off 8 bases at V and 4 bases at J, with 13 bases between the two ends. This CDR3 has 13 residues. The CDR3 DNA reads TGTGCCAGCGAGGGGGAAGTTGCAGATACGCAGTATTTT. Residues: CASEGEVADTQYF.

CDR3 DNA sequence: TGCGCCAGCAGCCTGGACAGGGGGGCGTGGGAGCAGTACTTC. Its protein is CASSLDRGAWEQYF. The chain carries TRBV4-1 and TRBJ2-7; 10 bases fit TRBD1. With 4 bases clipped from V and 7 bases from J, the junction kept 7 bases outside the gene matches. The CDR3 length is 14 residues. Germline V CDR1 and CDR2: MGHRA, YSYEKL.

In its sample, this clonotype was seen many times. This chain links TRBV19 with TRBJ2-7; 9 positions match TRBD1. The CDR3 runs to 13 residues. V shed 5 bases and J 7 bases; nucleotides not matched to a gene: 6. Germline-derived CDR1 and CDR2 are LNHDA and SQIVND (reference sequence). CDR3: CASSLSTGGEQYF. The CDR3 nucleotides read TGTGCCAGTAGTCTATCGACAGGGGGAGAGCAGTACTTC.

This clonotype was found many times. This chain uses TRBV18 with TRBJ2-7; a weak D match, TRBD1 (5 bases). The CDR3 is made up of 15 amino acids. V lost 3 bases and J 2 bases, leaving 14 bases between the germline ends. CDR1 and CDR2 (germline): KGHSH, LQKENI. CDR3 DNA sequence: TGTGCCAGCTCACCCGGCCAGGCAGGGACCTACGAGCAGTACTTC. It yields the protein CASSPGQAGTYEQYF.

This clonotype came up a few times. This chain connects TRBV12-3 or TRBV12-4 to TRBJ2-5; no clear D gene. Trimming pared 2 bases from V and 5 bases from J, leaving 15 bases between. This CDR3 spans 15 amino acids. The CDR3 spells CASSLRPAKVETQYF. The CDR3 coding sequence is TGTGCCAGCAGTTTACGGCCGGCCAAGGTGGAGACCCAGTACTTC.

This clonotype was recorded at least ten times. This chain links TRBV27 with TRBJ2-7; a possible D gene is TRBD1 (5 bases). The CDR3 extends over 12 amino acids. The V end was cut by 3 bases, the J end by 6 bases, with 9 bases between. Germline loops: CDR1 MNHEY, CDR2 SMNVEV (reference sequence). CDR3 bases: TGTGCCAGCAGTTTTACAGGTACCGAGCAGTACTTC. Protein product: CASSFTGTEQYF.

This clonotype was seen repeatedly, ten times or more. The CDR3 protein is CASRTTGPLLHF. The CDR3 coding sequence is TGTGCCAGCAGGACGACAGGTCCTCTGCTCCACTTT. The chain carries TRBV6-2 or TRBV6-3 and TRBJ1-6; weak D call: TRBD1 (6 bases). The CDR3 runs to 12 residues. CDR1 is MNHEY, CDR2 SVGEGT, per germline. V lost 6 bases to trimming and J lost 16 bases, with 16 bases between them.

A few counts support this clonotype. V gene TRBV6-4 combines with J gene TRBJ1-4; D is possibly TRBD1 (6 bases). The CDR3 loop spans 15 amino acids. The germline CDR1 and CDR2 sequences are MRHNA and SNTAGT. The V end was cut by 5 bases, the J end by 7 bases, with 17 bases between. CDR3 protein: CASSPKGGMVEKLFF. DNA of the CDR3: TGTGCCAGCAGTCCGAAGGGGGGAATGGTTGAAAAACTGTTTTTT.

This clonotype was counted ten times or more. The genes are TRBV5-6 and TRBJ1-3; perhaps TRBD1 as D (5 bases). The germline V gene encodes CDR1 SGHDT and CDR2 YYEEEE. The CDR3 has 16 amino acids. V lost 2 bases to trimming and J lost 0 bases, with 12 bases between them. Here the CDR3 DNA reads TGTGCCAGCAGCTTATGGGGGACGAGCTCTGGAAACACCATATATTTT. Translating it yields CASSLWGTSSGNTIYF.